The T cell receptor beta chain under discussion was sequenced for a study of spatial heterogeneity in lung cancer. Across the whole study: Raw reads showed each unique TCR and UMI combination turning up more than ten times on average.

TCRdb re-called the 5' RACE reads with MiXCR, one entry per CDR3 protein. The sample holds around 110,000 distinct CDR3 sequences; 10% to 15% are singletons and the top ten take approximately 17%. Time point noted: blood at routine non-recurrence follow-up after resection. No cell sorting; template was whole RNA from tumor, lung tissue or PBMC. Trimming pared 9 bases from V and 4 bases from J, leaving 16 bases between. Germline V lookup: CDR1 LGHNT, CDR2 FRNRAP. CDR3 length equals 14 residues. This clonotype has at least ten counts. The chain combines TRBV12-5 with TRBJ2-1, with D perhaps matching TRBD1 (5 bases). The source material was PBMCs, sampled at follow-up. The clonotype was recovered from a male donor with early-stage non-small cell lung cancer. The CDR3 reads CASVDAGLYNEQFF. DNA of the CDR3: TGTGCTAGCGTTGATGCAGGGCTTTACAATGAGCAGTTCTTC.